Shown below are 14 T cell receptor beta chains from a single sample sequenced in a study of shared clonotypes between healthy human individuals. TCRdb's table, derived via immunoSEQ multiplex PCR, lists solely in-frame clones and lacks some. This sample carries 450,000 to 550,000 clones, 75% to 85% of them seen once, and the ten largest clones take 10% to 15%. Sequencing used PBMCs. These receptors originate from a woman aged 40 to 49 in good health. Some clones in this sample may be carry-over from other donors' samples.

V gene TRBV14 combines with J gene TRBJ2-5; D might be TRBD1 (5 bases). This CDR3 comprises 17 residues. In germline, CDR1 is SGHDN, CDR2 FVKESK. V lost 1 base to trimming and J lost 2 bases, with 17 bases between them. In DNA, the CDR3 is TGTGCCAGCAGCCAAGGGGTCTACAGGCGTACGCAAGAGACCCAGTACTTC. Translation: CASSQGVYRRTQETQYF.

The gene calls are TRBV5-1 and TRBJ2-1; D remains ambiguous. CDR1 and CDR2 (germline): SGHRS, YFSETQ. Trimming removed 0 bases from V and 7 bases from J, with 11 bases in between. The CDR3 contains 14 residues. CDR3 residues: CASSLADSTNEQFF. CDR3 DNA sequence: TGCGCCAGCAGCTTGGCCGATTCGACTAATGAGCAGTTCTTC.

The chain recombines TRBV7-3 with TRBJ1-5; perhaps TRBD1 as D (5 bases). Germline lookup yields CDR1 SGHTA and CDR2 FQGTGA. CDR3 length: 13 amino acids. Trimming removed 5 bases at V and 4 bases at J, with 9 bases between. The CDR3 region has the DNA TGTGCCAGCAGCCCCGACAGAAATCAGCCCCAGCATTTT. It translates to CASSPDRNQPQHF.

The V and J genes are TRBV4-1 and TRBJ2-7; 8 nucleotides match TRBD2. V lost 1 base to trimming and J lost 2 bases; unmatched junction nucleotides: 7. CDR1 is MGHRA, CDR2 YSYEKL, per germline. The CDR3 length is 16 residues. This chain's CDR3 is CASSQATGTRTYEQYF. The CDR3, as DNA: TGCGCCAGCAGCCAAGCCACGGGGACTAGAACCTACGAGCAGTACTTC.

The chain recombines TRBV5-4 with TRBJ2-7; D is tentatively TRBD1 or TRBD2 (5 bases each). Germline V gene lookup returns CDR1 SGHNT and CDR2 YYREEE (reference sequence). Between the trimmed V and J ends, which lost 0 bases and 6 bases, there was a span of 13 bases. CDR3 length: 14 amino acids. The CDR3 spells CASSLGGRDREQYF. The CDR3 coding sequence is TGTGCCAGCAGCTTGGGGGGGAGAGACCGCGAGCAGTACTTC.

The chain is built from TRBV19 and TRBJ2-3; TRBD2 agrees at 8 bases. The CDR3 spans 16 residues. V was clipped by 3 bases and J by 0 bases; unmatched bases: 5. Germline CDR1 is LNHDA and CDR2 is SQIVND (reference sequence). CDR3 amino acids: CASSIPGRGSTDTQYF. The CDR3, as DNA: TGTGCCAGTAGTATCCCCGGGAGGGGGAGCACAGATACGCAGTATTTT.

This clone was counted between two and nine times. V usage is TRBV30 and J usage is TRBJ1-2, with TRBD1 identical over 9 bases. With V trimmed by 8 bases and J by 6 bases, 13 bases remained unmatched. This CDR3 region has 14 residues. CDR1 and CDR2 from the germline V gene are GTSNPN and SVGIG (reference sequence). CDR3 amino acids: CAHRGPGMGNGYTF. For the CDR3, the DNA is TGTGCCCACAGGGGGCCGGGGATGGGCAATGGCTACACCTTC.

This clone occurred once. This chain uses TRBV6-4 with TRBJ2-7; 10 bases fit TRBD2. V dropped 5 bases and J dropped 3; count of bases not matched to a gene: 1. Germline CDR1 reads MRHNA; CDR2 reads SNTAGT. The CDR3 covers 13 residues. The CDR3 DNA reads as TGTGCCAGCAGTAGCGGGAGGGTCTACGAGCAGTACTTC. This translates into CASSSGRVYEQYF.

In DNA form, the CDR3 reads TGTGCCAGCAGCGTAGAGGGAAGAGATACGCAGTATTTT. Its translation: CASSVEGRDTQYF. The chain uses TRBV9 and TRBJ2-3; D unclear. The CDR3 contains 13 residues. The V end lost 0 bases, the J end lost 5 bases, and 7 bases lay between the germline ends. Per germline, CDR1 SGDLS and CDR2 YYNGEE.

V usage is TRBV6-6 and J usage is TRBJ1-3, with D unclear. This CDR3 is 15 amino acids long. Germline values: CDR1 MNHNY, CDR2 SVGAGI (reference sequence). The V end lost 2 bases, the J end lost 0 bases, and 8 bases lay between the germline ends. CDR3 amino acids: CASSYGSNSGNTIYF. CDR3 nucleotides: TGTGCCAGCAGTTACGGCAGCAACTCTGGAAACACCATATATTTT.

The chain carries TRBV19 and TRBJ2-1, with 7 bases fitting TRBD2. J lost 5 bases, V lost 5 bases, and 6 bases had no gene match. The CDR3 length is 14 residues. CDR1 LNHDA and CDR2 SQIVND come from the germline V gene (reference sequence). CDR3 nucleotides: TGTGCCAGTAGTCCCCTAGCGGACCACAATGAGCAGTTCTTC. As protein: CASSPLADHNEQFF.

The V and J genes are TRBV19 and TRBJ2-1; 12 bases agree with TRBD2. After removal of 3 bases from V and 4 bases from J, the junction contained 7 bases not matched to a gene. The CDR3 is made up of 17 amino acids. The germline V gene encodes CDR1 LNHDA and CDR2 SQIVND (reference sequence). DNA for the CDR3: TGTGCCAGTAGTATCCGTGAAGGACTAGCGGGATACAATGAGCAGTTCTTC. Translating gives CASSIREGLAGYNEQFF.

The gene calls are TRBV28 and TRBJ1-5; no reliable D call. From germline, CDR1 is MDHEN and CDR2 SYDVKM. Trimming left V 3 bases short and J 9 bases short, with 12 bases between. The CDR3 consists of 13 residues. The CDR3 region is CASSLDVLGPQHF. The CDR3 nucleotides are TGTGCCAGCAGTTTGGATGTCCTCGGGCCCCAGCATTTT.

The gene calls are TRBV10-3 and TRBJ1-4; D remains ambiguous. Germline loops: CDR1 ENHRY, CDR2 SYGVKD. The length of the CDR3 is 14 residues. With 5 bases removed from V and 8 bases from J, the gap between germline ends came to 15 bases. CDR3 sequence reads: CAISSRSSGEKLFF. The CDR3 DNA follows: TGTGCCATCAGTTCCAGGTCCTCTGGGGAAAAACTGTTTTTT.